This T cell receptor (beta chain) emerged from a study of early T cells in non-severe SARS-CoV-2 infection (dated by TCRdb to the early 2020s). Concerning the study at large: TCR sequencing used bulk RNA from unsorted whole blood, so alpha and beta chains could not be paired.

The research as a whole found: VDJdb matching was skewed toward anti-spike CD8 responses, so virus-specific expansions were likely underestimated and private and CD4 specificities were missed.

The table lists this clonotype with a few counts. What this receptor recognizes is not known. No qualities accompany the bases; no much larger clone lies one base away. CDR1 and CDR2, looked up from the germline V gene, are SQVTM and ANQGSEA. V trim: 4 bases; J trim: 1 base; unmatched bases: 3. The CDR3 has 14 amino acids, counting the end cysteine and phenylalanine. Kept here is only the CDR3 DNA, which spans 42 bases and is read in frame from base 1. Libraries were prepared through 5' RACE. Instrument on record: NextSeq 500. The TCR library protocol attached unique molecular identifiers to individual cDNA molecules to correct for sequencing error and PCR bias. TCR alpha and beta chains were both sequenced, and the abundances of alpha and beta sequences in each sample were closely correlated with each other. Per the source publication's procedure: Decombinator V4 was used to annotate the V gene, J gene and CDR3 of the TCR sequences. Expanded TCRs were defined as changing significantly between any two time points under a Poisson model with p below 0.0001. TCR abundances were normalised to the total number of TCRs sequenced per sample and were expressed as counts per million. MAIT TCRs were defined by TRAV1-2 paired with TRAJ12, TRAJ20 or TRAJ33, and iNKT TCRs by TRAV10 paired with TRAJ18. A search of VDJdb, accessed on 1 November 2021, was run for TCRs annotated to CMV, EBV and SARS-CoV-2, with TCRs annotated for multiple antigens excluded. TCRdb trimmed the raw reads at Q25, called clones with MiXCR and kept productive beta chains. Entries are consolidated by CDR3 protein sequence, retaining the most common genes and DNA. TCRdb, not the original authors, processed these V and J calls. The sample includes 75,000 to 100,000 distinct CDR3 sequences, with 15% observed a single time. Together, the top ten hold around 5.8% of the sample.

Set within a cohort of healthcare workers in London, UK, this nested case-control study involved weekly PCR testing of nasopharyngeal swabs along with blood sampling. Healthcare workers were recruited during the week of the UK lockdown, between 23 and 31 March 2020, and followed weekly for up to about 15 weeks. In this chain, TRBV29-1 is recombined with TRBJ2-2, with TRBD1 identical over 7 junction bases. This TCR was recovered from an adult who was a healthcare worker with PCR-confirmed SARS-CoV-2 infection or an uninfected control (not recorded which). The specimen sequenced was whole blood. The CDR3 region reads CSVVRDRNTGELFF. The base sequence is TGCAGCGTTGTCCGGGACAGGAACACCGGGGAGCTGTTTTTT.